This T cell receptor beta chain was sequenced during a study of T cell repertoires in cytomegalovirus infection. Across the whole study: In public TCR beta signatures, there were indications of both CMV infection and matching HLA type.

Using its own MiXCR run on the reads, TCRdb lists one record per CDR3 protein. The repertoire holds some 400,000 distinct CDR3 sequences, 25% to 40% seen once, with 12% to 15% in the top ten. This clonotype has a count of ten or more. Its antigen is unknown. The CDR3 length is 16 residues. The germline V gene encodes CDR1 SGHTA and CDR2 FQGNSA. After removal of 5 bases from V and 0 bases from J, the junction contained 6 bases not matched to a gene. The study, taken as a whole, reports: The cumulative frequency of public TCR beta families distinguished individuals who carried CMV together with the relevant HLA.

Sequencing was carried out using PBMCs. The genes are TRBV7-2 and TRBJ2-1, with 8 positions matching TRBD2. The receptor was isolated from a human donor in good health (CMV status not recorded). Some clones in this sample may be carry-over from other donors' samples. CDR3 sequence reads: CASSPGGRSSYNEQFF. In nucleotides, the CDR3 is TGTGCCAGCAGCCCGGGGGGGCGAAGCTCCTACAATGAGCAGTTCTTC.